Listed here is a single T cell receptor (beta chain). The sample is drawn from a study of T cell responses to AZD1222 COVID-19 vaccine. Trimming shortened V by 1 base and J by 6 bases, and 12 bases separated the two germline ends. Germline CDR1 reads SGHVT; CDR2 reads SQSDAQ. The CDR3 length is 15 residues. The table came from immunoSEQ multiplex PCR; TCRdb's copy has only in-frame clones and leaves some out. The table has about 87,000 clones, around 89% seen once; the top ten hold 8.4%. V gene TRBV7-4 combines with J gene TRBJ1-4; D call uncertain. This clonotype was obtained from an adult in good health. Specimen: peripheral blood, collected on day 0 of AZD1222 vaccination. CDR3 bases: TGTGCCAGCAGCTTAGGAGGTGCTCTGGATGAAAAACTGTTTTTT. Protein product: CASSLGGALDEKLFF.